These 18 T cell receptor beta chains share one sample of origin, sequenced in a study of vaccination and CD4 T cells after COVID-19. Cultured CD4+ T cell DNA was sequenced using the Oncomine TCR Beta short-read assay. A single record per CDR3 protein comes from TCRdb applying MiXCR to the PCR reads. Altogether 11,000 or so distinct CDR3 sequences are present, 45% to 65% being singletons, with the ten largest covering more than 9.5%. Treatment of the sample: approximately 11-day PBMC culture with coronavirus spike peptide pools or control peptides (ViraFEST assay). These receptors' antigens are unknown. Sequenced sample: CD4+ T cells from blood, cultured in vitro. The receptors originated from a human donor who had recovered from COVID-19.

The gene calls are TRBV24-1 and TRBJ1-2; 9 bases fit TRBD1. V lost 4 bases and J lost 5; bases outside the gene matches: 7. The germline CDR1 and CDR2 sequences are KGHDR and SFDVKD. This CDR3 has 15 amino acids. This CDR3 reads CATSDTGTGIYGYTF. The CDR3 nucleotides are TGTGCCACCAGTGACACCGGGACAGGGATTTATGGCTACACCTTC.

The chain joins TRBV7-9 to TRBJ1-6; TRBD1 matches 7 bases. Germline values: CDR1 SEHNR, CDR2 FQNEAQ (reference sequence). The CDR3 runs 14 residues. Losses at the gene ends were 6 bases for V and 8 bases for J; bases not matched to a gene: 7. The CDR3 spells CASSLTGDHSPLHF. The CDR3 DNA reads TGTGCCAGCAGTCTCACAGGGGATCATTCACCCCTCCACTTT. Combining the CDR3 with reference TRBV7-9 and TRBJ1-6 gives the whole variable domain DTGVSQNPRHKITKRGQNVTFRCDPISEHNRLYWYRQTLGQGPEFLTYFQNEAQLEKSRLLSDRFSAERPKGSFSTLEIQRTEQGDSAMYLCASSLTGDHSPLHFGNGTRLTVT.

In this sample, this clonotype turned up a few times. The genes are TRBV19 and TRBJ1-5; D might be TRBD1 (6 bases). The ends were cut back, 6 bases at V and 3 bases at J, with 18 bases in the middle. This CDR3 has 16 residues. CDR1 is LNHDA and CDR2 is SQIVND in the germline V gene (reference sequence). The CDR3 sequence is CASSLTGWGLNQPQHF. CDR3 in DNA: TGTGCCAGTAGCCTTACAGGGTGGGGTCTCAATCAGCCCCAGCATTTT.

This chain links TRBV7-2 with TRBJ2-6; a weak D match, TRBD2 (5 bases). Germline V gene lookup returns CDR1 SGHTA and CDR2 FQGNSA. This CDR3 spans 16 amino acids. V was shortened by 1 base and J by 1 base, with 8 bases between the two germline ends. CDR3 amino acids: CASSLGAGSGANVLTF. In DNA form, the CDR3 reads TGTGCCAGCAGCTTAGGGGCGGGTTCTGGGGCCAACGTCCTGACTTTC.

The chain has TRBV28 and TRBJ2-4, with 11 bases fitting TRBD2. Per the germline V gene, CDR1 is MDHEN and CDR2 is SYDVKM. With V trimmed by 5 bases and J by 0 bases, 6 bases remained unmatched. The CDR3 runs 17 residues. The CDR3 bases are TGTGCCAGCAGTCCCGGGACTAGCGGAATAGCCAAAAACATTCAGTACTTC. It translates to CASSPGTSGIAKNIQYF.

V usage is TRBV20-1 and J usage is TRBJ2-1; a weak D match, TRBD2 (5 bases). The V gene's germline CDR1 is DFQATT and CDR2 SNEGSKA (reference sequence). The ends were cut back, 2 bases at V and 6 bases at J, with 14 bases in the middle. CDR3 length: 14 residues. In DNA, the CDR3 is TGCAGTGCTAGACGCCCAGTGAGGGTCAATGAGCAGTTCTTC. Its translation: CSARRPVRVNEQFF.

This chain uses TRBV6-1 with TRBJ1-2; a possible D gene is TRBD1 (5 bases). V shed 7 bases and J shed 4 bases, with 19 bases lying between them. The length of the CDR3 is 15 residues. The V gene's germline CDR1 is MNHNS and CDR2 SASEGT. CDR3 region: CASKRGTAESYGYTF. The CDR3 DNA follows: TGTGCCAGCAAAAGAGGGACGGCCGAGAGCTATGGCTACACCTTC.

The chain links TRBV28 to TRBJ1-2; D is undetermined. Trimming removed 2 bases at V and 2 bases at J, with 9 bases between. The V gene's germline CDR1 is MDHEN and CDR2 SYDVKM. CDR3 length equals 14 residues. In nucleotides, the CDR3 is TGTGCCAGCAGTTTAGGCCCAGGAAACTATGGCTACACCTTC. This sequence encodes CASSLGPGNYGYTF.

This rearrangement joins TRBV2 to TRBJ2-7; D possibly corresponds to TRBD1 (6 bases). This CDR3 contains 12 residues. Germline CDR1 reads SNHLY; CDR2 reads FYNNEI. The CDR3 region is CATQGTSYEQYF. The CDR3 nucleotides read TGTGCAACTCAGGGGACCTCCTACGAGCAGTACTTC.

The chain joins TRBV19 to TRBJ1-1; D is ambiguous. Trimming took 1 base from V and 1 from J, leaving 7 bases between them. The CDR3 runs 14 residues. The germline V gene has CDR1 LNHDA and CDR2 SQIVND (reference sequence). The CDR3 nucleotides are TGTGCCAGTAGTATAGTTTGGCGGAACACTGAAGCTTTCTTT. Translation: CASSIVWRNTEAFF.

J is TRBJ2-3 and V is TRBV6-1; D uncertain. CDR3 length: 14 amino acids. Trimming shortened V by 2 bases and J by 1 base, and 7 bases separated the two germline ends. Germline CDR1 MNHNS, CDR2 SASEGT. CDR3 bases: TGTGCCAGCAGTGAATTTGCGGGCACAGATACGCAGTATTTT. Translated: CASSEFAGTDTQYF.

The rearrangement links TRBV4-1 to TRBJ2-7; D unclear. The germline gives CDR1 MGHRA, CDR2 YSYEKL. Between the trimmed V and J ends, which lost 0 bases and 7 bases, there was a span of 13 bases. The CDR3 extends over 14 amino acids. For the CDR3, the DNA is TGCGCCAGCAGCCAAGACTCAGTATATCCAGAGCAGTACTTC. This gives the protein CASSQDSVYPEQYF.

The rearrangement joins TRBV20-1 to TRBJ1-4; D might be TRBD1 (6 bases). The CDR3 length is 13 residues. The ends were cut back, 5 bases at V and 10 bases at J, with 17 bases in the middle. CDR1 and CDR2 (germline): DFQATT, SNEGSKA (reference sequence). As DNA, the CDR3 is TGCAGTGCTCCTAACAGGGAGAGAGGAAAACTGTTTTTT. Encoded protein: CSAPNRERGKLFF.

This clonotype was picked up a small number of times. V is TRBV7-8 and J is TRBJ2-5; 7 nucleotides match TRBD2. Germline V CDR1 and CDR2: SGHVS, FQNEAQ. The V segment lost 4 bases and the J segment 5 bases; nucleotides outside the gene matches: 7. This CDR3 spans 14 amino acids. Here the CDR3 reads CASSSGGSEETQYF. The CDR3, as DNA: TGTGCCAGCAGCTCTGGCGGGAGCGAGGAGACCCAGTACTTC.

The chain links TRBV11-2 to TRBJ2-1; TRBD1 agrees at 7 bases. CDR1 and CDR2 from the germline V gene are SGHAT and FQNNGV. The CDR3 is made up of 16 amino acids. Trimming removed 7 bases from V and 6 bases from J; junction bases left unmatched: 15. The CDR3 sequence is CASTLTRGPRGNEQFF. The CDR3, as DNA: TGTGCCAGCACCCTAACAAGGGGGCCCCGTGGCAATGAGCAGTTCTTC.

In its sample, this clonotype ranks as medium-sized. The V and J genes are TRBV7-8 and TRBJ2-7; D gene uncertain. This CDR3 has 14 amino acids. Germline-derived CDR1 and CDR2 are SGHVS and FQNEAQ. The V and J ends lost 2 bases and 4 bases respectively, with 12 bases between them. The CDR3 is CASSLYAQSYEQYF. The CDR3 nucleotides read TGTGCCAGCAGCTTATATGCCCAATCGTACGAGCAGTACTTC.

CDR3 DNA: TGTGCCAGCTCACTCGGGACAGGGGCTTCCAATGAGCAGTTCTTC. Encoded protein: CASSLGTGASNEQFF. The V and J genes are TRBV18 and TRBJ2-1; 10 bases fit TRBD1. Trimming removed 4 bases from V and 6 bases from J; junction bases left unmatched: 6. Germline V lookup: CDR1 KGHSH, CDR2 LQKENI. The CDR3 has 15 amino acids.

This rearrangement joins TRBV20-1 to TRBJ1-5; D unresolved. Germline V gene lookup returns CDR1 DFQATT and CDR2 SNEGSKA (reference sequence). This CDR3 has 16 residues. V lost 2 bases to trimming and J lost 7 bases, with 21 bases between them. The CDR3 bases are TGCAGTGCTAGACGCCCCTCGGGCCTAAAAGGGCAGCCCCAGCATTTT. Its translation is CSARRPSGLKGQPQHF.